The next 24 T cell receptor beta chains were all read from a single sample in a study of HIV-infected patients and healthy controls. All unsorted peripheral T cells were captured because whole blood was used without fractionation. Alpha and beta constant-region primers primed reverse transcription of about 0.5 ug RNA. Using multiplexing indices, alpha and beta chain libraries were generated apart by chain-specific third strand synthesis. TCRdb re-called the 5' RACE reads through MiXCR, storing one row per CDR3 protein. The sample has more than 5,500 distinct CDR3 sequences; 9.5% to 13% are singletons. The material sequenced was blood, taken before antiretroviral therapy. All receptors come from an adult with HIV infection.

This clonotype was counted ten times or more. The CDR3 protein is CASSMMSGTSGGQGQFF. The CDR3 DNA reads TGTGCCAGTAGTATGATGAGTGGGACTAGCGGGGGCCAGGGGCAGTTCTTC. The J gene is TRBJ2-1, the V gene TRBV19; 14 bases match TRBD2. CDR3 length: 17 amino acids. With V trimmed by 3 bases and J by 12 bases, 13 bases remained unmatched. Germline lookup yields CDR1 LNHDA and CDR2 SQIVND (reference sequence).

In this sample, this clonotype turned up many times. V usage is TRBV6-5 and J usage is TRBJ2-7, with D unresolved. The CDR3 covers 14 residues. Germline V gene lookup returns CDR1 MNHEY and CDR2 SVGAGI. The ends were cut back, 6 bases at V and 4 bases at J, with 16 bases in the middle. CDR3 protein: CASSRYSFGYEQYF. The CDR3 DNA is TGTGCCAGCAGCCGATACAGTTTCGGGTACGAGCAGTACTTC.

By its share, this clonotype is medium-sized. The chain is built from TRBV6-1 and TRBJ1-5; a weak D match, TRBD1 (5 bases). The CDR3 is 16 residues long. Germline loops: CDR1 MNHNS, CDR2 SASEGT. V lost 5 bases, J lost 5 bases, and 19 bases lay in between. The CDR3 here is CASSPRSWGFDQPQHF. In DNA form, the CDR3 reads TGTGCCAGCAGTCCAAGGTCCTGGGGGTTCGATCAGCCCCAGCATTTT.

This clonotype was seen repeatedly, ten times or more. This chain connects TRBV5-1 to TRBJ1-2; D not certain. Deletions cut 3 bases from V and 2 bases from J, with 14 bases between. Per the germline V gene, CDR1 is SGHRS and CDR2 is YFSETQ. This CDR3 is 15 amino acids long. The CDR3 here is CASSSPGGKNYGYTF. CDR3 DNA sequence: TGCGCCAGCAGCTCTCCCGGCGGGAAAAACTATGGCTACACCTTC.

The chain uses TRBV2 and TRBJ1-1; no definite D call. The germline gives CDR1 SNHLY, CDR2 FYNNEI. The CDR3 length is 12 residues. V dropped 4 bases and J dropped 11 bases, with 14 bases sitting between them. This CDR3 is CASSVVGSGAFF. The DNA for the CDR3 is TGTGCCAGCAGTGTTGTGGGGTCTGGTGCTTTCTTT.

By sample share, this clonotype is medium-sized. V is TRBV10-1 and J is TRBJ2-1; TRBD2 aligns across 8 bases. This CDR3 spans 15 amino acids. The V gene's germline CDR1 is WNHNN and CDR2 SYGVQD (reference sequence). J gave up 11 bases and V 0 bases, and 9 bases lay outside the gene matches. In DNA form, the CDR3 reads TGCGCCAGCAGTGAGTCTTGGGTGGCGGGGGGCAAGCAGTTCTTC. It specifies CASSESWVAGGKQFF.

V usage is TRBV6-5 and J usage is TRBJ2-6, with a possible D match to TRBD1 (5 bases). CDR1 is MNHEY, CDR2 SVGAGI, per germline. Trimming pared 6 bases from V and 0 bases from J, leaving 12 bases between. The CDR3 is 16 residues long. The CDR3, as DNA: TGTGCCAGCAGGAGGACATGGGGCTCTGGGGCCAACGTCCTGACTTTC. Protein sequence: CASRRTWGSGANVLTF.

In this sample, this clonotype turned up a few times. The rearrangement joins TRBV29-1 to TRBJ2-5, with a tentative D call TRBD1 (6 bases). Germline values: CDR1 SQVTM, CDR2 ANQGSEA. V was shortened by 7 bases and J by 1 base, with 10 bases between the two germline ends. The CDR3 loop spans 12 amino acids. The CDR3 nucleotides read TGCAGCGGGGACATACGCCAAGAGACCCAGTACTTC. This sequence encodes CSGDIRQETQYF.

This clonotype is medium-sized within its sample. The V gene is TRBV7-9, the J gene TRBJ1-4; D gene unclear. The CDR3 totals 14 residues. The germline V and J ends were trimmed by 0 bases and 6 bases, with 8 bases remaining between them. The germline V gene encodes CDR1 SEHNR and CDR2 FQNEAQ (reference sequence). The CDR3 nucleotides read TGTGCCAGCAGCTTAGCGGTCACAGATGAAAAACTGTTTTTT. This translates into CASSLAVTDEKLFF. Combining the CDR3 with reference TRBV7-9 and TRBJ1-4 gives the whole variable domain DTGVSQNPRHKITKRGQNVTFRCDPISEHNRLYWYRQTLGQGPEFLTYFQNEAQLEKSRLLSDRFSAERPKGSFSTLEIQRTEQGDSAMYLCASSLAVTDEKLFFGSGTQLSVL.

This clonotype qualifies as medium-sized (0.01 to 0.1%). CDR3 in DNA: TGTGCCAGCAGCCCGGGAGATTACGGCTATGGCTACACCTTC. It codes for CASSPGDYGYGYTF. The chain combines TRBV13 with TRBJ1-2; D not resolved. V lost 5 bases and J 4 bases, leaving 14 bases between the germline ends. CDR1 is PRHDT, CDR2 FYEKMQ, per germline (reference sequence). The length of the CDR3 is 14 residues.

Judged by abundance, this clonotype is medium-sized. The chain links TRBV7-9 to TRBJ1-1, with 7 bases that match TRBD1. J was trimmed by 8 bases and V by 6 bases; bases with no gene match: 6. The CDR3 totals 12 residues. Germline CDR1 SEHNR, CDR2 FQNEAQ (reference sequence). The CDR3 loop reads CASRKGQTEAFF. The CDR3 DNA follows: TGTGCCAGCAGAAAGGGACAGACCGAAGCTTTCTTT. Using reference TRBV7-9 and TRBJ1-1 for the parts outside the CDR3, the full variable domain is DTGVSQNPRHKITKRGQNVTFRCDPISEHNRLYWYRQTLGQGPEFLTYFQNEAQLEKSRLLSDRFSAERPKGSFSTLEIQRTEQGDSAMYLCASRKGQTEAFFGQGTRLTVV.

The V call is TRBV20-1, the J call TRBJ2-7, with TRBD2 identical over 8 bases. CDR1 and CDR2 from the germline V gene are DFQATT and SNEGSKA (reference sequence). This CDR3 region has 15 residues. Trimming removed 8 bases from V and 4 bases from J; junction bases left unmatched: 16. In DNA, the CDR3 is TGCAGTTCGAGGCCCGGGGGGGCCCTAGGTTACGAGCAGTACTTC. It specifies CSSRPGGALGYEQYF.

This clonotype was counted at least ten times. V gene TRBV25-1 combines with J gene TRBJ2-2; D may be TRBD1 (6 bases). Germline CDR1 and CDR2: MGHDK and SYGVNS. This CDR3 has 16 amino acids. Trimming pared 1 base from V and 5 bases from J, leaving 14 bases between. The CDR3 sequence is CASSESDRLRTGELFF. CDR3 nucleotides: TGTGCCAGCAGTGAATCAGACAGGTTGCGGACCGGGGAGCTGTTTTTT.

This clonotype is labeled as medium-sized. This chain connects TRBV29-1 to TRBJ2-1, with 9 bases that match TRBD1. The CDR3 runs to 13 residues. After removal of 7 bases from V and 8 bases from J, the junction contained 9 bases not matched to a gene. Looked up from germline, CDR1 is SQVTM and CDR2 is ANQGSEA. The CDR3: CSAAGTGPHEQFF. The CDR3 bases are TGCAGCGCTGCCGGGACAGGGCCCCATGAGCAGTTCTTC.

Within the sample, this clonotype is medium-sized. CDR3 DNA: TGTGCCAGCAGCGTAACAGGTCTGGCGTATGAAAAACTGTTTTTT. Amino acids: CASSVTGLAYEKLFF. The chain joins TRBV7-9 to TRBJ1-4, with D possibly being TRBD1 (5 bases). The V gene lost 5 bases and the J gene lost 6 bases, with 16 bases spanning the gap. Germline V gene data show CDR1 as SEHNR and CDR2 as FQNEAQ (reference sequence). The CDR3 has 15 residues.

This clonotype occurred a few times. The CDR3 reads CASSDRQGWHEQYF. Written as DNA, the CDR3 is TGCGCCAGCAGTGACCGGCAGGGGTGGCACGAGCAGTACTTC. The rearrangement joins TRBV10-1 to TRBJ2-7; tentative D call: TRBD1 (6 bases). The CDR3 consists of 14 residues. Per germline, CDR1 WNHNN and CDR2 SYGVQD (reference sequence). V lost 3 bases and J 5 bases, leaving 14 bases between the germline ends.

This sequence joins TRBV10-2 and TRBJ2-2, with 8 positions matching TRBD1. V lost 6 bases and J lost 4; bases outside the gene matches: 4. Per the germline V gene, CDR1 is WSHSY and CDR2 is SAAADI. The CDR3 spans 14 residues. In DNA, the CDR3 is TGCGCCAGCAGCTTGGACAGGGCCACCGGGGAGCTGTTTTTT. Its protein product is CASSLDRATGELFF.

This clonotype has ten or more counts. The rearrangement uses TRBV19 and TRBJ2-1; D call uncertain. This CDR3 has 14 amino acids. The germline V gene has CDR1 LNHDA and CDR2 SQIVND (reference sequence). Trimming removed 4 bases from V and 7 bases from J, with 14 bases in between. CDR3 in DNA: TGTGCCAGTAGTACGACCCCCCAAGGGAATGAGCAGTTCTTC. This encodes CASSTTPQGNEQFF.

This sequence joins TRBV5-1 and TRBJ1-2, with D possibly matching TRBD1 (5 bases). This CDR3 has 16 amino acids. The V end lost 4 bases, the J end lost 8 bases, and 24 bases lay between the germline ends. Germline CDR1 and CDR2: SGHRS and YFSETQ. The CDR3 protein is CASSNVFGALTEGYTF. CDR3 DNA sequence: TGCGCCAGCAGCAACGTATTCGGGGCACTTACGGAAGGCTACACCTTC.

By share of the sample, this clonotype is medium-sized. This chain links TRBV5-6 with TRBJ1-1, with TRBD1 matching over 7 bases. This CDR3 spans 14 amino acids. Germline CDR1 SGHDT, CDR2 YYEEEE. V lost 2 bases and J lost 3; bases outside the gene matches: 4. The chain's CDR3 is CASSFDRDYTEAFF. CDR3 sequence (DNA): TGTGCCAGCAGCTTCGACAGGGACTACACTGAAGCTTTCTTT. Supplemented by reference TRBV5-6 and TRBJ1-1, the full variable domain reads DAGVTQSPTHLIKTRGQQVTLRCSPKSGHDTVSWYQQALGQGPQFIFQYYEEEERQRGNFPDRFSGHQFPNYSSELNVNALLLGDSALYLCASSFDRDYTEAFFGQGTRLTVV.

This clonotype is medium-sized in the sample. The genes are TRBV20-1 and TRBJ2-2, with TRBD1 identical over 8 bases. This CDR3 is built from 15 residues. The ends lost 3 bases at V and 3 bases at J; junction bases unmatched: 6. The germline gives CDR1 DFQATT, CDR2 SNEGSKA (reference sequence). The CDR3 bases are TGCAGTGCTAGTCTCGGGACAGGCTACACCGGGGAGCTGTTTTTT. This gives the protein CSASLGTGYTGELFF.

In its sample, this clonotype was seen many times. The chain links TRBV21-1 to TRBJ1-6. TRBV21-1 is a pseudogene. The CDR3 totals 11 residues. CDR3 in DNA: TGTGCCAGCAGCGCGCATTCACCCCTCCACTTT. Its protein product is CASSAHSPLHF.

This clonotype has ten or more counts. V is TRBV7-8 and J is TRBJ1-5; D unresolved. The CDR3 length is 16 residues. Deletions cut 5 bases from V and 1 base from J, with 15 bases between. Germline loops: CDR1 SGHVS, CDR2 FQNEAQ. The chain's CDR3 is CASSLLRHLSNQPQHF. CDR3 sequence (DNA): TGTGCCAGCAGCCTACTACGGCACTTAAGCAATCAGCCCCAGCATTTT.

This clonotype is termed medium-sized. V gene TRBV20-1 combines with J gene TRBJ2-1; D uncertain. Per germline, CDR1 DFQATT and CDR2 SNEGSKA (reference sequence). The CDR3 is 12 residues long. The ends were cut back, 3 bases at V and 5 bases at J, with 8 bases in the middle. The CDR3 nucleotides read TGCAGTGCTAGTTTAGTCCACAATGAGCAGTTCTTC. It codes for CSASLVHNEQFF.